What follows describes a single T cell receptor beta chain. Recovered status in Cohort 3 required two negative PCRs, clearance, or symptom resolution. The CDR3 has 15 residues. Germline V gene data show CDR1 as LNHDA and CDR2 as SQIVND (reference sequence). V was clipped by 4 bases and J by 6 bases, with 13 bases between them. These data are taken from a study of blood T cell repertoires in COVID-19. Assay: immunoSEQ multiplex PCR; the TCRdb copy retains only in-frame clones and omits some. The table records 200,000 to 250,000 clones, 70% to 85% of them present only once. Specimen: PBMCs or T cells enriched from blood (not recorded which). The receptor was derived from a woman aged 55-69 years who had recovered from COVID-19. The chain recombines TRBV19 with TRBJ1-6, with unresolved D. The CDR3 is CASSTREGGNSPLHF. As DNA, the CDR3 is TGTGCCAGTAGTACCCGTGAAGGCGGTAATTCACCCCTCCACTTT.